This T cell receptor beta chain derives from a study of CD8+ T cells in alopecia areata. As to treatment: oral pan-JAK inhibitor, 5-10 mg twice daily. Points from the study as a whole: Scalp sample data also include resident alphabeta T cells from normal skin. Scalp clonality, together with expanded CD8+ clones among the top 100, fell significantly with tofacitinib.

About this clone: Its target is unknown.

Germline V gene lookup returns CDR1 MDHEN and CDR2 SYDVKM. Trimming took off 5 bases at V and 3 bases at J, with 10 bases between the two ends. The CDR3 contains 14 residues. Sequencing templates came from extracted RNA that was reverse transcribed into cDNA. Here immunoSEQ multiplex PCR was the method, and the copy in TCRdb shows in-frame clones only, minus some. This sample has about 210,000 clones; more than 45% occur once, and the top ten carry 1.6%. The clonotype originates from a human donor with alopecia areata. Specimen: CD4+ T cells sorted from blood, collected at week 4, from a patient treated with tofacitinib. This rearrangement joins TRBV28 to TRBJ2-2; D is uncertain. The CDR3 DNA sequence: TGTGCCAGCAGTCCGAGACTTTACACCGGGGAGCTGTTTTTT. This gives the protein CASSPRLYTGELFF.